Listed below are T cell receptor beta chains from one sample, sequenced in a study of blood T cell repertoires in COVID-19. TCRdb's table, derived via immunoSEQ multiplex PCR, lists solely in-frame clones and lacks some. The table includes around 200,000 clones, around 89% detected once. The sequencing input was PBMCs or T cells enriched from blood (not recorded which). These receptors originate from a man aged 30 to 39 who had recovered from COVID-19. The CDR3 runs from the conserved cysteine through the conserved F or W. The D gene is left open where the match is weak. Rows give clone size only sometimes, using once, few, many, or a class for an expanded clone.

>TRBV2|TRBJ1-1|-|-|13
CASRSILNTEAFF
TGTGCCAGCAGGTCGATACTTAACACTGAAGCTTTCTTT
>TRBV11-3|TRBJ2-1|-|TRBD2|13
CASSLSGTGEQFF
TGTGCCAGCAGCCTCAGCGGGACGGGGGAGCAGTTCTTC
>TRBV27|TRBJ2-1|-|TRBD1|16
CASSSPGTGVYNEQFF
TGTGCCAGCAGCTCCCCCGGGACAGGGGTTTACAATGAGCAGTTCTTC
>TRBV27|TRBJ1-4|-|-|14
CASSLGRINEKLFF
TGTGCCAGCAGTTTAGGCAGGATTAATGAAAAACTGTTTTTT
>TRBV4-1|TRBJ1-6|-|-|14
CASSQGGANSPLHF
TGCGCCAGCAGCCAAGGCGGGGCTAATTCACCCCTCCACTTT
>TRBV3-1/TRBV3-2|TRBJ1-4|-|-|14
CASSPFRSNEKLFF
TGTGCCAGCAGCCCGTTCAGGTCTAATGAAAAACTGTTTTTT
>TRBV6-5|TRBJ2-5|-|-|14
CASSFARGQETQYF
TGTGCCAGCAGTTTTGCCCGGGGGCAAGAGACCCAGTACTTC
>TRBV27|TRBJ2-7|-|-|14
CASTLTAGRYEQYF
TGTGCCAGCACCCTTACGGCAGGCAGGTACGAGCAGTACTTC
>TRBV2|TRBJ1-2|-|-|14
CASWMGRGFYGYTF
TGTGCCAGCTGGATGGGAAGGGGATTCTATGGCTACACCTTC
>TRBV6-5|TRBJ2-7|-|TRBD2|13
CASEGLAAYEQYF
TGTGCCAGCGAGGGACTAGCGGCCTACGAGCAGTACTTC
>TRBV28|TRBJ1-1|-|TRBD1|15
CASSLGTGPNTEAFF
TGTGCCAGCAGTTTAGGGACAGGGCCGAACACTGAAGCTTTCTTT
>TRBV27|TRBJ1-1|-|-|15
CASSSTGTANTEAFF
TGTGCCAGCAGTTCCACAGGGACGGCGAACACTGAAGCTTTCTTT
>TRBV4-2|TRBJ1-2|-|-|15
CASSHRQVKVYGYTF
TGTGCCAGCAGCCACCGACAGGTTAAAGTCTATGGCTACACCTTC
>TRBV27|TRBJ2-1|-|-|16
CASNSIWREMKDEQFF
TGTGCCAGCAACTCTATCTGGCGGGAAATGAAGGATGAGCAGTTCTTC
>TRBV27|TRBJ2-1|-|TRBD2|17
CASSLRERASGNNEQFF
TGTGCCAGCAGTTTAAGGGAACGGGCTAGCGGGAACAATGAGCAGTTCTTC
>TRBV19|TRBJ2-2|-|TRBD2|16
CASSIESGGLTGELFF
TGTGCCAGTAGTATAGAGAGCGGGGGGCTCACCGGGGAGCTGTTTTTT
>TRBV28|TRBJ1-2|-|-|11
CASSFREGYTF
TGTGCCAGCAGTTTTCGGGAAGGCTACACCTTC
>TRBV11-2|TRBJ1-1|-|-|16
CASSLGHRDWNTEAFF
TGTGCCAGCAGCTTAGGACACCGGGACTGGAACACTGAAGCTTTCTTT
>TRBV4-2|TRBJ2-5|-|TRBD2|22
CASSQDGGLAGGSDLVGETQYF
TGTGCCAGCAGCCAAGATGGCGGACTAGCGGGGGGTTCTGATTTAGTCGGGGAGACCCAGTACTTC
>TRBV6-6|TRBJ1-2|-|-|14
CASSVQGNRYGYTF
TGTGCCAGCAGCGTACAGGGAAACCGCTATGGCTACACCTTC
>TRBV6-2/TRBV6-3|TRBJ2-7|-|-|15
CASSYFSQGPYEQYF
TGTGCCAGCAGTTACTTCTCCCAGGGCCCCTACGAGCAGTACTTC
>TRBV5-1|TRBJ1-1|-|-|13
CASNENTNTEAFF
TGCGCCAGCAATGAAAATACTAACACTGAAGCTTTCTTT
>TRBV27|TRBJ1-2|-|TRBD1|14
CASSLTGAANGYTF
TGTGCCAGCAGTTTAACAGGGGCAGCAAATGGCTACACCTTC
>TRBV2|TRBJ2-1|-|-|15
CATRTDGGPYNEQFF
TGTGCCACCCGAACGGACGGGGGGCCCTACAATGAGCAGTTCTTC
>TRBV7-2|TRBJ1-1|-|-|16
CASSLGTAFTHTEAFF
TGTGCCAGCAGCTTAGGGACAGCCTTTACGCACACTGAAGCTTTCTTT
>TRBV5-5|TRBJ2-7|-|-|14
CASSSGYGSYEQYF
TGTGCCAGCAGCTCAGGGTACGGCTCCTACGAGCAGTACTTC
>TRBV6-2/TRBV6-3|TRBJ1-1|few|TRBD1|14
CASSWTGSNTEAFF
TGTGCCAGCAGTTGGACAGGATCGAACACTGAAGCTTTCTTT
>TRBV6-5|TRBJ1-1|-|-|13
CAGKADPGAEAFF
TGTGCCGGCAAGGCGGATCCCGGGGCTGAAGCTTTCTTT
>TRBV25-1|TRBJ2-3|-|-|14
CASSEGGSSDTQYF
TGTGCCAGCAGTGAAGGAGGCAGCTCAGATACGCAGTATTTT
>TRBV6-5|TRBJ1-5|-|-|15
CASSSMTGNNQPQHF
TGTGCCAGCAGTTCCATGACAGGAAACAATCAGCCCCAGCATTTT
>TRBV6-6|TRBJ1-2|-|TRBD1|13
CASSFGQGRGYTF
TGTGCCAGCAGTTTCGGACAGGGGAGAGGCTACACCTTC
>TRBV15|TRBJ2-7|many|-|14
CATSTGGSSYEQYF
TGTGCCACCAGTACGGGGGGCAGCTCCTACGAGCAGTACTTC
>TRBV6-2/TRBV6-3|TRBJ2-3|-|-|14
CASSYVNGVGTQYF
TGTGCCAGCAGTTACGTCAACGGAGTGGGTACGCAGTATTTT
>TRBV25-1|TRBJ2-5|once|-|14
CASSDGAFQETQYF
TGTGCCAGCAGTGATGGGGCCTTCCAAGAGACCCAGTACTTC
>TRBV20-1|TRBJ2-1|-|-|11
CSASFRGRQFF
TGCAGTGCTAGTTTCCGGGGGAGGCAGTTCTTC
>TRBV18|TRBJ2-7|-|TRBD1|15
CASSPPGSGGYEQYF
TGTGCCAGCTCACCACCCGGTTCAGGGGGCTACGAGCAGTACTTC
>TRBV5-4|TRBJ2-3|-|-|15
CASSYPGSRTDTQYF
TGTGCCAGCAGTTATCCCGGGAGTCGCACAGATACGCAGTATTTT
>TRBV5-4|TRBJ1-4|-|-|15
CASSLGGSTNEKLFF
TGTGCCAGCAGCTTGGGCGGCTCAACTAATGAAAAACTGTTTTTT
>TRBV11-2|TRBJ2-1|-|TRBD2|14
CASSLGTSGSEQFF
TGTGCCAGCAGCTTGGGGACTAGCGGAAGTGAGCAGTTCTTC
>TRBV7-9|TRBJ2-2|-|-|13
CASTPLIPGELFF
TGTGCCAGCACTCCTCTAATCCCCGGGGAGCTGTTTTTT
>TRBV28|TRBJ1-6|few|TRBD1|14
CASSSGQVKSPLHF
TGTGCCAGCAGTTCGGGACAGGTGAAATCACCCCTCCACTTT
>TRBV19|TRBJ1-2|-|TRBD1|15
CASRDRGRSLDGYTF
TGTGCCAGTCGAGACAGGGGGCGATCTTTGGATGGCTACACCTTC
>TRBV5-1|TRBJ1-1|-|TRBD1|13
CASVKGASTEAFF
TGCGCCAGCGTGAAGGGGGCAAGTACTGAAGCTTTCTTT
>TRBV30|TRBJ1-3|once|-|16
CAWSRRSASSGNTIYF
TGTGCCTGGAGCCGCCGATCAGCGAGCTCTGGAAACACCATATATTTT
>TRBV11-2|TRBJ1-2|-|TRBD1|17
CASSLDGTLDRGLGYTF
TGTGCCAGCAGCTTAGATGGGACCCTCGACAGGGGGCTGGGCTACACCTTC
>TRBV19|TRBJ2-2|-|-|13
CASSTPFTGELFF
TGTGCCAGTAGTACCCCATTCACCGGGGAGCTGTTTTTT
>TRBV3-1/TRBV3-2|TRBJ2-3|-|TRBD2|15
CASSLRGLAGDTQYF
TGTGCCAGCAGCCTAAGAGGATTAGCGGGAGATACGCAGTATTTT
>TRBV7-9|TRBJ2-1|-|-|16
CASSNEEGASFFEQFF
TGTGCCAGCAGCAACGAGGAGGGGGCCTCGTTTTTTGAGCAGTTCTTC
>TRBV4-1|TRBJ2-4|-|-|15
CASSRGHSTKNIQYF
TGCGCCAGCAGCCGGGGACACTCAACCAAAAACATTCAGTACTTC
>TRBV14|TRBJ1-2|-|-|17
CASSQRSGRGINYGYTF
TGTGCCAGCAGCCAGCGGTCAGGTCGAGGGATTAACTATGGCTACACCTTC
>TRBV5-8|TRBJ2-3|once|-|15
CASDNRGSITDTQYF
TGTGCCAGCGACAATCGGGGGTCTATCACAGATACGCAGTATTTT
>TRBV21-1|TRBJ2-7|-|-|15
CASSNPTSGPYEQYF
TGTGCCAGCAGCAACCCGACTAGCGGGCCCTACGAGCAGTACTTC
>TRBV10-2|TRBJ2-1|-|-|13
CASSGTDYNEQFF
TGCGCCAGCAGTGGGACAGATTACAATGAGCAGTTCTTC
>TRBV7-2|TRBJ1-5|-|-|14
CASSPLGAGQPQHF
TGTGCCAGCAGCCCCCTGGGCGCGGGTCAGCCCCAGCATTTT
>TRBV5-6|TRBJ2-7|-|-|12
CASSFPGYEQYF
TGTGCCAGCAGCTTCCCGGGCTACGAGCAGTACTTC
>TRBV7-6|TRBJ2-7|-|TRBD1|14
CASSPRTGDYEQYF
TGTGCCAGCAGCCCCCGGACAGGGGACTACGAGCAGTACTTC